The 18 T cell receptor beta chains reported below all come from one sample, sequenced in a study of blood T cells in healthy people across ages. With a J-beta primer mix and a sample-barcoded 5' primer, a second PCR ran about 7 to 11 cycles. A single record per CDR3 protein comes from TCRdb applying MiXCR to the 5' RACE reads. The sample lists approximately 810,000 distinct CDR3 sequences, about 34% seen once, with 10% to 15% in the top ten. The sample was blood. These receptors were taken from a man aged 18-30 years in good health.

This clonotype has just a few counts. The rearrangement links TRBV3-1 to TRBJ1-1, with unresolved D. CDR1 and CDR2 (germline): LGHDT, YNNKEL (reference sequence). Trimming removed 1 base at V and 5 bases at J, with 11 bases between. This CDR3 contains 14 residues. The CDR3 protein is CASSQVKAQTEAFF. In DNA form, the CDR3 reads TGTGCCAGCAGCCAAGTAAAGGCCCAGACTGAAGCTTTCTTT.

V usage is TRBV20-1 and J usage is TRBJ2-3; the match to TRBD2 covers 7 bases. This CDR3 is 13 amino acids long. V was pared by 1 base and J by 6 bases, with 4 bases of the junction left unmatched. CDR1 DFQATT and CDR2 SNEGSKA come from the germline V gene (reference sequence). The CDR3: CSARGDYVDTQYF. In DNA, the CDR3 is TGCAGTGCTAGAGGGGACTATGTCGATACGCAGTATTTT.

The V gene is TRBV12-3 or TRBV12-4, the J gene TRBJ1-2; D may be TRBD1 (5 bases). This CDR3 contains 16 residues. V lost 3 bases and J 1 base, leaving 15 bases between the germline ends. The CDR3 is CASSLTDHGCNYGYTF. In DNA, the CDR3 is TGTGCCAGCAGTTTGACAGATCACGGTTGTAACTATGGCTACACCTTC.

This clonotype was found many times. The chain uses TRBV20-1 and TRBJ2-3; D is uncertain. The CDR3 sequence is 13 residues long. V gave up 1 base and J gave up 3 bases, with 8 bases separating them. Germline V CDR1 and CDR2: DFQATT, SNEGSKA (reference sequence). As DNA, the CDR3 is TGCAGTGCTAGAGGGGCAGAGACAGATACGCAGTATTTT. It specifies CSARGAETDTQYF.

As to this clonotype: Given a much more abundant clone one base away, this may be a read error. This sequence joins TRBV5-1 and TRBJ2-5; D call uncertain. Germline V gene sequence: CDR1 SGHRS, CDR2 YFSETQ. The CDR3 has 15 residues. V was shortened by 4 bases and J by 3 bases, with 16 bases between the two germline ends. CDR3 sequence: CASSVSNRGEETQYF. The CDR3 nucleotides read TGCGCCAGCAGCGTGTCCAATCGCGGAGAAGAGACCCAGTACTTC. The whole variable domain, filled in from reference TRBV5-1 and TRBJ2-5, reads KAGVTQTPRYLIKTRGQQVTLSCSPISGHRSVSWYQQTPGQGLQFLFEYFSETQRNKGNFPGRFSGRQFSNSRSEMNVSTLELGDSALYLCASSVSNRGEETQYFGPGTRLLVL.

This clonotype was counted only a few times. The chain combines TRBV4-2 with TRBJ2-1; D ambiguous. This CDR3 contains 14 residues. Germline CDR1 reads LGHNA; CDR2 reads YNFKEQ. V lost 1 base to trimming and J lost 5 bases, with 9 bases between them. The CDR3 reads CASSQVRRDNEQFF. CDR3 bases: TGTGCCAGCAGCCAAGTGAGGAGAGACAATGAGCAGTTCTTC.

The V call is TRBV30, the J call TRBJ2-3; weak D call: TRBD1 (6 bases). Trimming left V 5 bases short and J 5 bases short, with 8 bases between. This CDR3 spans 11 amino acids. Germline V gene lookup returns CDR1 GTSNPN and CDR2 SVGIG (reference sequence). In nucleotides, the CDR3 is TGTGCCTGGGTACAGGGAGATACGCAGTATTTT. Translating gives CAWVQGDTQYF.

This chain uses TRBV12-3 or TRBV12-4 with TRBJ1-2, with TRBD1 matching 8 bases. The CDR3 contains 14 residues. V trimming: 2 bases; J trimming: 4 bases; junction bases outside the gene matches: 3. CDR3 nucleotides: TGTGCCAGCAGTTTACTCGGACAGGGCTATGGCTACACCTTC. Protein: CASSLLGQGYGYTF.

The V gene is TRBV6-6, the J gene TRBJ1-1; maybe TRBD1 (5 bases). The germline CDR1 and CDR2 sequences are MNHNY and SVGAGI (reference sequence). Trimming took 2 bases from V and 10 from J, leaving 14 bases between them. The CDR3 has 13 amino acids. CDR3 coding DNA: TGTGCCAGCAGTTACGGGACGGGTAATGGAGCTTTCTTT. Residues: CASSYGTGNGAFF.

The CDR3, as DNA: TGTGCCAGCAGTAACAGGGGTTACAACACCGGGGAGCTGTTTTTT. This encodes CASSNRGYNTGELFF. The V call is TRBV12-3 or TRBV12-4, the J call TRBJ2-2, with 7 bases lining up with TRBD1. The CDR3 runs 15 residues. Germline trimming cut 5 bases from V and 2 bases from J; bases unmatched to any gene: 5.

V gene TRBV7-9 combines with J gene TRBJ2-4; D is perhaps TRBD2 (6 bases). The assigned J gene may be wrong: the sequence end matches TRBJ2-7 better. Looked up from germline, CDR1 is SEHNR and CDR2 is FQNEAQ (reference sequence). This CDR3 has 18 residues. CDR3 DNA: TGTGCCAGCAGCTCAATTGAGTCGGAGGGACTCCATGGGTACGAGCAGTACTTC. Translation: CASSSIESEGLHGYEQYF.

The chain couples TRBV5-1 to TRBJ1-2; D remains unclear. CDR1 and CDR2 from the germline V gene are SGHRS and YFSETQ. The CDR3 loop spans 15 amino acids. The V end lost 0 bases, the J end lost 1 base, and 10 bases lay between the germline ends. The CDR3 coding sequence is TGCGCCAGCAGCTTGGGGTGGCAGCTTAACTATGGCTACACCTTC. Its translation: CASSLGWQLNYGYTF.

Here the CDR3 DNA reads TGTGCCAGCAGCCCCCCACGGACAGGGCCAAACACCGGGGAGCTGTTTTTT. Its protein product is CASSPPRTGPNTGELFF. The chain links TRBV11-2 to TRBJ2-2; 8 bases line up with TRBD1. This CDR3 region has 17 residues. V gave up 5 bases and J gave up 2 bases; unmatched junction bases: 10. Germline loops: CDR1 SGHAT, CDR2 FQNNGV.

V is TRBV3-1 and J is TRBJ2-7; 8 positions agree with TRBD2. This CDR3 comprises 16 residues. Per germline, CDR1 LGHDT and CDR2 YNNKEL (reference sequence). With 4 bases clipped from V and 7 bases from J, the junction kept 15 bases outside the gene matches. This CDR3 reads CASSPVGGALPNEQYF. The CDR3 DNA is TGTGCCAGCAGCCCCGTCGGGGGGGCTCTACCCAATGAGCAGTACTTC.

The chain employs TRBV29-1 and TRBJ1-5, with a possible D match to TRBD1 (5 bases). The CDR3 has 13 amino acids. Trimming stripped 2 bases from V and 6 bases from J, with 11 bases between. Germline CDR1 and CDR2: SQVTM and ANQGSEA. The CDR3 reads CSVETGWGQPQHF. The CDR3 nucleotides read TGCAGCGTTGAAACAGGTTGGGGTCAGCCCCAGCATTTT.

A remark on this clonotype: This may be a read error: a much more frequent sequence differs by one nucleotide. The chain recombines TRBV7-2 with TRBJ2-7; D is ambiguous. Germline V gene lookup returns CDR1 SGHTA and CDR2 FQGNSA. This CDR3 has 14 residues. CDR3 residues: CASSLDGASYEQCF. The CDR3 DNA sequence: TGTGCCAGCAGCTTAGACGGAGCCTCCTACGAGCAGTGCTTC.

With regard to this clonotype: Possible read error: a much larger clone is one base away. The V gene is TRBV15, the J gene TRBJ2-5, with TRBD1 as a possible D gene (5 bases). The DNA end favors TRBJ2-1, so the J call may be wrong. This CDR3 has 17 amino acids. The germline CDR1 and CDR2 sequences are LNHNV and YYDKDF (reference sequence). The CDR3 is CATSRVGQGSYQETQFF. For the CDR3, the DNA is TGTGCCACCAGCAGAGTAGGGCAGGGCTCGTACCAAGAGACCCAGTTCTTC.

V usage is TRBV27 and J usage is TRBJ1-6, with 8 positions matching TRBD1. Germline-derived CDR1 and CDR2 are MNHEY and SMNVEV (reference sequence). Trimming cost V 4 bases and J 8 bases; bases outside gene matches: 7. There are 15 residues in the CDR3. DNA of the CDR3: TGTGCCAGCAGTTCAGACAGGGGAATTTATTCACCCCTCCACTTT. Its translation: CASSSDRGIYSPLHF.